Listed below are T cell receptor beta chains from one sample, sequenced in a study of blood T cell repertoires in COVID-19. The assay was immunoSEQ multiplex PCR, and TCRdb's table has in-frame clones only and misses some. The sample includes 70,000 to 85,000 clones, 65% to 85% of them seen just once. Sample: peripheral blood. These receptors all stem from a woman older than 75 with acute or convalescent COVID-19. The CDR3 runs from the conserved cysteine through the conserved F or W. The D gene is left open where the match is weak. Some rows have no size entry. The others give once, few or many, or a class for an expanded clone.

v_gene: TRBV7-2
abundance: .
d_gene: TRBD2
len: 16
j_gene: TRBJ2-1
CDR3aa: CASSIAGGPGNNEQFF
CDR3nt: TGTGCCAGCAGTATAGCGGGGGGGCCGGGGAACAATGAGCAGTTCTTC

v_gene: TRBV19
abundance: .
d_gene: .
len: 15
j_gene: TRBJ1-1
CDR3aa: CASSPPRGFDTEAFF
CDR3nt: TGTGCCAGTAGTCCCCCCAGGGGTTTCGACACTGAAGCTTTCTTT

v_gene: TRBV3-1/TRBV3-2
abundance: once
d_gene: .
len: 16
j_gene: TRBJ1-5
CDR3aa: CASSQTLGTGVGAQHF
CDR3nt: TGTGCCAGCAGCCAAACCCTGGGTACGGGGGTCGGGGCCCAGCATTTT

v_gene: TRBV30
abundance: .
d_gene: TRBD1
len: 13
j_gene: TRBJ1-1
CDR3aa: CAWSGGQGLKAFF
CDR3nt: TGTGCCTGGAGTGGCGGACAGGGCCTTAAAGCTTTCTTT

v_gene: TRBV13
abundance: many
d_gene: TRBD2
len: 15
j_gene: TRBJ2-7
CDR3aa: CASSRSGGVPYEQYF
CDR3nt: TGTGCCAGCAGCCGTTCCGGGGGGGTTCCCTACGAGCAGTACTTC

v_gene: TRBV12-3/TRBV12-4
abundance: .
d_gene: .
len: 11
j_gene: TRBJ2-3
CDR3aa: CASTSSDTQYF
CDR3nt: TGTGCCAGCACCTCCTCGGATACGCAGTATTTT

v_gene: TRBV9
abundance: .
d_gene: .
len: 17
j_gene: TRBJ2-2
CDR3aa: CASSIGNTLIDTGELFF
CDR3nt: TGTGCCAGCAGCATCGGGAATACCCTCATCGACACCGGGGAGCTGTTTTTT

v_gene: TRBV24-1
abundance: .
d_gene: .
len: 13
j_gene: TRBJ2-3
CDR3aa: CATSATGSDPQYF
CDR3nt: TGTGCCACCAGTGCGACCGGGAGCGATCCGCAGTATTTT

v_gene: TRBV18
abundance: .
d_gene: .
len: 13
j_gene: TRBJ2-7
CDR3aa: CASSPRRAYEQYF
CDR3nt: TGTGCCAGCTCACCGCGGAGGGCCTACGAGCAGTACTTC

v_gene: TRBV30
abundance: .
d_gene: .
len: 11
j_gene: TRBJ1-2
CDR3aa: CAWSRGGGYTF
CDR3nt: TGTGCCTGGAGTCGGGGGGGCGGCTACACCTTC

v_gene: TRBV6-2/TRBV6-3
abundance: .
d_gene: TRBD2
len: 14
j_gene: TRBJ2-3
CDR3aa: CASSDRGGPDTQYF
CDR3nt: TGTGCCAGCAGTGACCGGGGGGGCCCAGATACGCAGTATTTT

v_gene: TRBV30
abundance: few
d_gene: TRBD1
len: 12
j_gene: TRBJ1-1
CDR3aa: CAWRTGYAEAFF
CDR3nt: TGTGCCTGGAGGACAGGGTACGCTGAAGCTTTCTTT

v_gene: TRBV6-2/TRBV6-3
abundance: once
d_gene: .
len: 13
j_gene: TRBJ1-1
CDR3aa: CASSYSLDTEAFF
CDR3nt: TGTGCCAGCAGTTACTCGTTAGACACTGAAGCTTTCTTT

v_gene: TRBV7-9
abundance: .
d_gene: .
len: 12
j_gene: TRBJ2-2
CDR3aa: CAFRPGPGELFF
CDR3nt: TGTGCCTTCCGACCAGGGCCCGGGGAGCTGTTTTTT

v_gene: TRBV7-2
abundance: few
d_gene: TRBD2
len: 16
j_gene: TRBJ2-2
CDR3aa: CASSSTGTTNTGELFF
CDR3nt: TGTGCCAGCAGCTCCACCGGGACTACGAACACCGGGGAGCTGTTTTTT

v_gene: TRBV9
abundance: .
d_gene: TRBD1
len: 13
j_gene: TRBJ1-4
CDR3aa: CASSADRAEKLFF
CDR3nt: TGTGCCAGCAGCGCAGACAGGGCGGAAAAACTGTTTTTT

v_gene: TRBV19
abundance: once
d_gene: TRBD2
len: 17
j_gene: TRBJ2-3
CDR3aa: CASSTARTSGGVDTQYF
CDR3nt: TGTGCCAGTAGTACCGCCCGGACTAGCGGGGGGGTAGATACGCAGTATTTT

v_gene: TRBV5-8
abundance: .
d_gene: .
len: 16
j_gene: TRBJ1-6
CDR3aa: CASSQGPSSYNSPLHF
CDR3nt: TGTGCCAGCAGCCAGGGTCCGAGCTCCTATAATTCACCCCTCCACTTT

v_gene: TRBV21-1
abundance: .
d_gene: .
len: 15
j_gene: TRBJ2-7
CDR3aa: CASSKSPDRAYEQYF
CDR3nt: TGTGCCAGCAGCAAAAGCCCGGACAGAGCTTACGAGCAGTACTTC

v_gene: TRBV6-2/TRBV6-3
abundance: .
d_gene: .
len: 12
j_gene: TRBJ2-3
CDR3aa: CASSSYVDTQYF
CDR3nt: TGTGCCAGCAGCTCCTATGTAGATACGCAGTATTTT

v_gene: TRBV5-1
abundance: .
d_gene: .
len: 15
j_gene: TRBJ1-5
CDR3aa: CASSLDRAEDQPQHF
CDR3nt: TGCGCCAGCAGCTTGGACAGGGCGGAAGATCAGCCCCAGCATTTT

v_gene: TRBV19
abundance: once
d_gene: TRBD1
len: 15
j_gene: TRBJ2-2
CDR3aa: CASSPGTGNTGELFF
CDR3nt: TGTGCCAGTAGTCCCGGGACAGGGAACACCGGGGAGCTGTTTTTT

v_gene: TRBV9
abundance: .
d_gene: .
len: 16
j_gene: TRBJ1-1
CDR3aa: CASSVSSGSVNTEAFF
CDR3nt: TGTGCCAGCAGCGTTTCGAGTGGCAGCGTGAACACTGAAGCTTTCTTT

v_gene: TRBV6-1
abundance: .
d_gene: .
len: 14
j_gene: TRBJ1-2
CDR3aa: CASSEYPGNYGYTF
CDR3nt: TGTGCCAGCAGTGAATATCCGGGTAACTATGGCTACACCTTC

v_gene: TRBV3-1/TRBV3-2
abundance: .
d_gene: .
len: 11
j_gene: TRBJ1-4
CDR3aa: CASSPGGTVIF
CDR3nt: TGTGCCAGCAGCCCCGGGGGGACGGTCATTTTT

v_gene: TRBV4-3
abundance: .
d_gene: .
len: 15
j_gene: TRBJ2-2
CDR3aa: CASSQEQGVTGELFF
CDR3nt: TGCGCCAGCAGCCAAGAGCAGGGTGTGACCGGGGAGCTGTTTTTT

v_gene: TRBV19
abundance: .
d_gene: .
len: 15
j_gene: TRBJ1-6
CDR3aa: CASSIDLGANSPLHF
CDR3nt: TGTGCCAGTAGTATTGATCTAGGCGCGAATTCACCCCTCCACTTT

v_gene: TRBV5-4
abundance: .
d_gene: .
len: 13
j_gene: TRBJ2-5
CDR3aa: CASSLAFQETQYF
CDR3nt: TGTGCCAGCAGCTTGGCCTTCCAAGAGACCCAGTACTTC

v_gene: TRBV15
abundance: once
d_gene: TRBD2
len: 14
j_gene: TRBJ2-5
CDR3aa: CATSRPSGQETQYF
CDR3nt: TGTGCCACCAGCAGACCTAGCGGTCAAGAGACCCAGTACTTC

v_gene: TRBV4-1
abundance: .
d_gene: .
len: 20
j_gene: TRBJ2-5
CDR3aa: CASFGAKRGDPGTDQETQYF
CDR3nt: TGCGCCAGCTTCGGGGCTAAAAGGGGGGATCCCGGGACAGATCAAGAGACCCAGTACTTC

v_gene: TRBV12-3/TRBV12-4
abundance: once
d_gene: .
len: 12
j_gene: TRBJ2-3
CDR3aa: CASAEISHTQYF
CDR3nt: TGTGCCAGCGCGGAGATAAGCCATACGCAGTATTTT

v_gene: TRBV18
abundance: .
d_gene: .
len: 14
j_gene: TRBJ2-3
CDR3aa: CASSRLTDTDTQYF
CDR3nt: TGTGCCAGCTCGAGACTGACGGACACAGATACGCAGTATTTT